This TCR beta chain was profiled in a study of blood T cell repertoires in COVID-19. Overall study context: Spain, Italy and the United States supplied samples that represented acute and convalescent COVID-19. Sources were T cells, B-cell-depleted T cells, or PBMCs; the material itself was cDNA or gDNA.

In the original workflow: By means of reference gene primer amplification, nucleated cell counts were estimated. The table came from immunoSEQ multiplex PCR; TCRdb's copy has only in-frame clones and leaves some out. V, J and clone size are taken as reported in that table, and D and trimming were inferred from the DNA itself. The table lists around 72,000 clones, 75% to 95% of them singletons. Specimen: peripheral blood. This TCR came from a human donor with active COVID-19. The donor label of this sample is uncertain.

DNA of the CDR3: TGTGCCAGTAGTAATCCGACAGGCCCCTCCGGTGGCTACACCTTC. Translation: CASSNPTGPSGGYTF. The chain has TRBV19 and TRBJ1-2; tentative D call: TRBD1 (6 bases). CDR1 is LNHDA and CDR2 is SQIVND in the germline V gene (reference sequence). The CDR3 spans 15 residues. With 4 bases removed from V and 7 bases from J, the gap between germline ends came to 19 bases.